The clone carrying this T cell receptor (beta chain) was seen repeatedly, ten times or more. No antigen is known for it. Trimming took 2 bases from V and 1 from J, leaving 8 bases between them. The germline V gene has CDR1 SGHVS and CDR2 FQNEAQ. The CDR3 totals 14 residues. These data are taken from a study of Graves' ophthalmopathy and Graves' hyperthyroidism. Points from the study as a whole: Blood also harbored most expanded thyroid clonotypes above 0.001 frequency.

Excluded were patients with other autoimmune diseases, uncontrolled infections, pregnancy or lactation. Amplification targeted the TCR beta CDR3 regions, with RNA transcripts as the source material. Following a first-round RT-PCR that used HTBI primers, a second-round multiplex PCR was carried out. Via MiXCR, TCRdb re-called the multiplex PCR reads, giving one row per CDR3 protein. The sample consists of over a million distinct CDR3 sequences, about two fifths of them appearing once. The sequence was obtained from an adult man with Graves' hyperthyroidism. The sample taken for sequencing was peripheral blood or thyroid tissue (not recorded which). The chain employs TRBV7-8 and TRBJ2-5; D gene unclear. Written as DNA, the CDR3 is TGTGCCAGCAGCTTAAACGGAGCCCAAGAGACCCAGTACTTC. It encodes CASSLNGAQETQYF.